Described below is a single TCR beta chain sequence and its context. As yet, its antigen is unknown. Second doses that came at about 4 or about 12 weeks were put together. This sample is part of a study of T cell responses to AZD1222 COVID-19 vaccine. Study outcomes and limitations: Donors in the cohort were predominantly white British and more often female, and clonal diversity was possibly underestimated.

Sequenced by immunoSEQ multiplex PCR; TCRdb stores in-frame clones only, minus some. The repertoire holds approximately 120,000 clones, roughly 86% seen once, with less than 4.5% in the top ten. This CDR3 spans 16 amino acids. Germline-derived CDR1 and CDR2 are KGHDR and SFDVKD. The V gene end was trimmed by 3 bases and the J gene end by 7 bases; junction bases not matched to a gene: 10. The V call is TRBV24-1, the J call TRBJ2-1; 8 bases match TRBD1. This clonotype was obtained from an adult who received the AZD1222 COVID-19 vaccine. This material consisted of peripheral blood, taken 28 days after the second AZD1222 dose. Here the CDR3 reads CATSDDGRQGRNEQFF. CDR3 bases: TGTGCCACCAGTGATGACGGGAGACAGGGGAGGAATGAGCAGTTCTTC.